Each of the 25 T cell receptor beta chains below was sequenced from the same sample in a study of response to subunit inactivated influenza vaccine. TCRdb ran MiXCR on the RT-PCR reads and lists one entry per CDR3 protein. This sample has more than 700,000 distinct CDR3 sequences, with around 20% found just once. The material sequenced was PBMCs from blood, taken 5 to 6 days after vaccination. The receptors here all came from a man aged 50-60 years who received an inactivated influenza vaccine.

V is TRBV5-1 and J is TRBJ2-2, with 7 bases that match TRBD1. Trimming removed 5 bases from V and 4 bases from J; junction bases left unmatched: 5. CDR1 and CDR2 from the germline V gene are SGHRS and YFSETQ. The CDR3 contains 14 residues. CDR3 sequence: CASREGAVTGELFF. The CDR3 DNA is TGCGCCAGCAGAGAGGGGGCGGTCACCGGGGAGCTGTTTTTT.

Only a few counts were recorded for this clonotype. This chain's CDR3 is CSVVGGTSGVRETQYF. The CDR3, as DNA: TGCAGCGTTGTAGGTGGGACTAGCGGGGTCAGAGAGACCCAGTACTTC. The chain couples TRBV29-1 to TRBJ2-5; 13 bases are shared with TRBD2. The J segment lost 4 bases and the V segment lost 4 bases, leaving 9 bases of the junction unmatched. This CDR3 region has 16 residues. CDR1 and CDR2 (germline): SQVTM, ANQGSEA.

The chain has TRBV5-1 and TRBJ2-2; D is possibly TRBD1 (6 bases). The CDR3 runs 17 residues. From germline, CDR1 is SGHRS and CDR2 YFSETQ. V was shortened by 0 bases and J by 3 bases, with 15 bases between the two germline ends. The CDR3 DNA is TGCGCCAGCAGCTTGGAAGGGGCAGGGGCCTACACCGGGGAGCTGTTTTTT. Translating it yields CASSLEGAGAYTGELFF.

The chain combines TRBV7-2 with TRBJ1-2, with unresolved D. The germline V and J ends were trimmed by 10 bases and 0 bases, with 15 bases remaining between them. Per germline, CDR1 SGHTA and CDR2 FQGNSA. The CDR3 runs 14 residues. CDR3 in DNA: TGTGCCATCACCTCGGGAGAAGCTAACTATGGCTACACCTTC. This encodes CAITSGEANYGYTF.

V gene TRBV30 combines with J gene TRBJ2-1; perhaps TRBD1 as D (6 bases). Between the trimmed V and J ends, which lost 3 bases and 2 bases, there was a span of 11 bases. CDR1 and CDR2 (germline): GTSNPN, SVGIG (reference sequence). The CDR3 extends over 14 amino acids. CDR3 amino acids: CAWRIRGTYNEQFF. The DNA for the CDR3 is TGTGCCTGGAGGATCAGGGGTACCTACAATGAGCAGTTCTTC.

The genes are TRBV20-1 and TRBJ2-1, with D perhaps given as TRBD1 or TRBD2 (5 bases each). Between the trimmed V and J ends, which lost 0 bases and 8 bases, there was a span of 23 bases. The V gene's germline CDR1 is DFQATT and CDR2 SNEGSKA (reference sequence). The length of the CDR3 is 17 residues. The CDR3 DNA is TGCAGTGCTAGAGATAAGGCCTTCTGGGTGGGGACCCATGAGCAGTTCTTC. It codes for CSARDKAFWVGTHEQFF.

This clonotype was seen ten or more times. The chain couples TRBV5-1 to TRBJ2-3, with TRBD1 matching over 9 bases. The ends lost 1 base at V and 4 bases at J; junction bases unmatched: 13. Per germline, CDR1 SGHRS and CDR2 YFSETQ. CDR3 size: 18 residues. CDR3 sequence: CASSLFGDRVSVADTQYF. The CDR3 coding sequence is TGCGCCAGCAGCTTGTTCGGGGACAGGGTGTCGGTTGCAGATACGCAGTATTTT.

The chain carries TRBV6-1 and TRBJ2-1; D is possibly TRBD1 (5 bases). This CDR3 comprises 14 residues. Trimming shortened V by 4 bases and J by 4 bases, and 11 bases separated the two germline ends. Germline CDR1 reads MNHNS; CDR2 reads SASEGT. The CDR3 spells CASSAQGVYNEQFF. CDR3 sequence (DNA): TGTGCCAGCAGTGCCCAGGGCGTATACAATGAGCAGTTCTTC.

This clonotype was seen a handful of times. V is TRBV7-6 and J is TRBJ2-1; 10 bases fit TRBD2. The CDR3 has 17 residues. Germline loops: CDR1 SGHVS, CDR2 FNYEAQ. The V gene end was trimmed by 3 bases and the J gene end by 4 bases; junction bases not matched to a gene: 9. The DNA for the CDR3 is TGTGCCAGCAGCTTTTCAGCGGGAGGGTATACTTACAATGAGCAGTTCTTC. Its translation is CASSFSAGGYTYNEQFF.

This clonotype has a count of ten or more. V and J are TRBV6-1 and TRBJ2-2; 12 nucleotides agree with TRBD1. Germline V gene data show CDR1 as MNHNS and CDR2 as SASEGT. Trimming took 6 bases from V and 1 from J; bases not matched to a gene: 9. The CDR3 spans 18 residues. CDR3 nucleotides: TGTGCCAGCAGACCCGGGACAGGGGGCGCGGGGAACACCGGGGAGCTGTTTTTT. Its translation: CASRPGTGGAGNTGELFF.

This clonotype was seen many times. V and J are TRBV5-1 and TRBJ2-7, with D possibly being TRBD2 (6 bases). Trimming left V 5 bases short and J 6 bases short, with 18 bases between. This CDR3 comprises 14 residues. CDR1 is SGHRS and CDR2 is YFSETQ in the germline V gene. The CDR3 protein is CASSDRQAGSEQYF. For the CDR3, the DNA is TGCGCCAGCAGTGATCGGCAGGCGGGATCCGAGCAGTACTTC.

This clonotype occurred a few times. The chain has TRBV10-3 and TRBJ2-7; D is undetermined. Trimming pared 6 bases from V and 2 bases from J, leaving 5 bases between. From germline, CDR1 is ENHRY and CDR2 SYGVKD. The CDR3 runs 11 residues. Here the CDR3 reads CAIRNTYEQYF. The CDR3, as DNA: TGTGCCATCAGAAACACCTACGAGCAGTACTTC.

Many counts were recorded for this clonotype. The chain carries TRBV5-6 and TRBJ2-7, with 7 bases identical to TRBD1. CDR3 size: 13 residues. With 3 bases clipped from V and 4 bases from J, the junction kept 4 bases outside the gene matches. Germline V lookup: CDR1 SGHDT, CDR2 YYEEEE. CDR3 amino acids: CASSSGTEYEQYF. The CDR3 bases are TGTGCCAGCAGCTCCGGGACAGAATACGAGCAGTACTTC.

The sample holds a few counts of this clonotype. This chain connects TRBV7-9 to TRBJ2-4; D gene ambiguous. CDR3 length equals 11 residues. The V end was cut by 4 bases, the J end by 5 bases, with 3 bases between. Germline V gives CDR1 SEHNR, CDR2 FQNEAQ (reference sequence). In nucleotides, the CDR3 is TGTGCCAGCAGCTCCCAAAACATTCAGTACTTC. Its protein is CASSSQNIQYF.

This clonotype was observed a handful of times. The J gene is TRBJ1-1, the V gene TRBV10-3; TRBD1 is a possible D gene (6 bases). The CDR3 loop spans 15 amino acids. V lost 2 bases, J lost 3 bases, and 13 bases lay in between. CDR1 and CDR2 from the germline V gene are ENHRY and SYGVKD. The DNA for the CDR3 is TGTGCCATCAGTGAGGGGGGGCCTCGCGACACTGAAGCTTTCTTT. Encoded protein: CAISEGGPRDTEAFF.

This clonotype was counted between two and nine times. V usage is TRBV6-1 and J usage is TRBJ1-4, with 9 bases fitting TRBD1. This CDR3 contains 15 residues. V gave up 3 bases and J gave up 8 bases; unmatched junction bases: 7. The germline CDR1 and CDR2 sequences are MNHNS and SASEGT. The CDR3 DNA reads TGTGCCAGCAGTGATCAACAGGGGGCGTGGGAAAAACTGTTTTTT. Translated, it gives CASSDQQGAWEKLFF.

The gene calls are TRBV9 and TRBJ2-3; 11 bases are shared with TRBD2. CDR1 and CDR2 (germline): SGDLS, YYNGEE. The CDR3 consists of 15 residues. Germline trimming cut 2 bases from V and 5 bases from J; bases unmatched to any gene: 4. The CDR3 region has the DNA TGTGCCAGCAGCGTTAGCGGGAGGGCCGAAGATACGCAGTATTTT. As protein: CASSVSGRAEDTQYF.

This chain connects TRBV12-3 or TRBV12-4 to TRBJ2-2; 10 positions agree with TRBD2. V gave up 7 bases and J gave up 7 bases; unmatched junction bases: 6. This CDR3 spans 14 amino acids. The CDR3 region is CASKIAGGHGELFF. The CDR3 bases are TGTGCCAGCAAAATAGCGGGGGGACACGGGGAGCTGTTTTTT.

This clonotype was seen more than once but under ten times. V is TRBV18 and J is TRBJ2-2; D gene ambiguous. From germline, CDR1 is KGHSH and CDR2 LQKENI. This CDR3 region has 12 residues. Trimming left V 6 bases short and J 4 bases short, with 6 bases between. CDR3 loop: CASSVLTGELFF. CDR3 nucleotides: TGTGCCAGCTCCGTCCTCACCGGGGAGCTGTTTTTT.

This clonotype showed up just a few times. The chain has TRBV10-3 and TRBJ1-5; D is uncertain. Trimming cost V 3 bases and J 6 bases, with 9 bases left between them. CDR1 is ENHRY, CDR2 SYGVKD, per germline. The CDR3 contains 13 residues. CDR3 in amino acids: CAISDTEPQPQHF. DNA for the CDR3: TGTGCCATCAGTGACACCGAGCCTCAGCCCCAGCATTTT.

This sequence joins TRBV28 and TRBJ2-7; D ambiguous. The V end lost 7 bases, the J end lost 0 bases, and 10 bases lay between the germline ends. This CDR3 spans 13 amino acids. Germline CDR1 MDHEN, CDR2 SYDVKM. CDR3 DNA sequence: TGTGCCAGCAACTCTATTACCTCCTACGAGCAGTACTTC. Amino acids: CASNSITSYEQYF.

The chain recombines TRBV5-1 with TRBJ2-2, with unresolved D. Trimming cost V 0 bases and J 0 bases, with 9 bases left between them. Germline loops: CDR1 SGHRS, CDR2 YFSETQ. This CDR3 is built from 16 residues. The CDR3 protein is CASSLDLDANTGELFF. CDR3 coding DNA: TGCGCCAGCAGCTTGGATCTGGATGCGAACACCGGGGAGCTGTTTTTT.

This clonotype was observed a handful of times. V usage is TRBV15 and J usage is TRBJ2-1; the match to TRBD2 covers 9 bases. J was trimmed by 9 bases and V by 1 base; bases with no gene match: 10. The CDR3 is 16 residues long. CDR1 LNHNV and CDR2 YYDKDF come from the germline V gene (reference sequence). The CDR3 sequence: CATSRAAPSGKAEQFF. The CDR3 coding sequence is TGTGCCACCAGCAGAGCGGCTCCTAGCGGGAAAGCTGAGCAGTTCTTC.

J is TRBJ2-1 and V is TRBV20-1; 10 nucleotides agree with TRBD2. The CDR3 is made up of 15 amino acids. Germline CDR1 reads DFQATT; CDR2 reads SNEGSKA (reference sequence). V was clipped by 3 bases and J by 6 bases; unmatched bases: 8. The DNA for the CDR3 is TGCAGTGCTAGTTGGGCTAGCGGGAGCCTCAATGAGCAGTTCTTC. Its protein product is CSASWASGSLNEQFF.

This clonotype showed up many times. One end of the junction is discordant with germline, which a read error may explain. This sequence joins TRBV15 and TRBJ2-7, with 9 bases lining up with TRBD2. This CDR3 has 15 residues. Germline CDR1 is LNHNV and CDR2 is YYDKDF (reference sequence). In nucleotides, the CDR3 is TGTGCCACCAGCAGATCCGGGACTAGCTCCCACGAGCAGTACTTC. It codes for CATSRSGTSSHEQYF.